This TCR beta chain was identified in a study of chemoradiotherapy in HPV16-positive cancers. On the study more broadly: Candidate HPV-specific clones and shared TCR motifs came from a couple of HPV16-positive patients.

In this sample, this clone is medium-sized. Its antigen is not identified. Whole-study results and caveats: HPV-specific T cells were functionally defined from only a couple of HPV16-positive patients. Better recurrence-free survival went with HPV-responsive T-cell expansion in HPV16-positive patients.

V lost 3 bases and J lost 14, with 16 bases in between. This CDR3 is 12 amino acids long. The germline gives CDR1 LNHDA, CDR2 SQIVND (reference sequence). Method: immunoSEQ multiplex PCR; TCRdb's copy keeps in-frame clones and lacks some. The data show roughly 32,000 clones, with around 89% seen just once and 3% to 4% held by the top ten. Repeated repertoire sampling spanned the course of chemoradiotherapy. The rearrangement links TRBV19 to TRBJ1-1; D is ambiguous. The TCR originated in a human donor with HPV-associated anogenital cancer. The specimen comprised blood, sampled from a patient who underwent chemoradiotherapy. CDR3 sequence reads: CASSIGEAVWFF. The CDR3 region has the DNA TGTGCCAGTAGTATTGGCGAGGCCGTATGGTTCTTT.